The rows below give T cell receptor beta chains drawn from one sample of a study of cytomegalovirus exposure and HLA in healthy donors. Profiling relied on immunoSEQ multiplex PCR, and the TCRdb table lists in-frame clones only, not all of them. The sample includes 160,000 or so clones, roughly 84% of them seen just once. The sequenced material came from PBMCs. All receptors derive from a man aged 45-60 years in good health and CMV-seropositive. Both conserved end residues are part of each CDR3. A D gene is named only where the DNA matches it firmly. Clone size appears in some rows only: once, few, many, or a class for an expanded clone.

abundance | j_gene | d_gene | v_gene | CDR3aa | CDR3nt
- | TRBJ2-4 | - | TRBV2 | CASNPTTGAKNIQYF | TGTGCCAGCAATCCAACCACAGGGGCCAAAAACATTCAGTACTTC
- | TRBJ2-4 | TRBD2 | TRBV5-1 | CASSKGLAGSQTKNIQYF | TGCGCCAGCAGCAAGGGCCTAGCGGGTAGTCAAACCAAAAACATTCAGTACTTC
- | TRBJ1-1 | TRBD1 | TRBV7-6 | CASSSPRGQMNTEAFF | TGTGCCAGCAGCTCACCGCGGGGACAGATGAACACTGAAGCTTTCTTT
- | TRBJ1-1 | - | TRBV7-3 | CASSLGGDTEAFF | TGTGCCAGCAGCTTGGGGGGGGACACTGAAGCTTTCTTT
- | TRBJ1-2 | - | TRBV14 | CASSQDAVTGYGYTF | TGTGCCAGCAGCCAAGATGCGGTGACCGGGTATGGCTACACCTTC
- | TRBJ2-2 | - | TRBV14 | CASSQDVRTGELFF | TGTGCCAGCAGCCAAGATGTCCGCACCGGGGAGCTGTTTTTT
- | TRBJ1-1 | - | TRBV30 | CAWSAGVATEAFF | TGTGCCTGGAGTGCCGGGGTTGCCACTGAAGCTTTCTTT
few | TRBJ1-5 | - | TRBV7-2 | CASSLVGRNQPQHF | TGTGCCAGCAGCTTAGTGGGGAGAAATCAGCCCCAGCATTTT
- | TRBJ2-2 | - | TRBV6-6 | CASSPGWSGELFF | TGTGCCAGCAGTCCGGGGTGGTCCGGGGAGCTGTTTTTT
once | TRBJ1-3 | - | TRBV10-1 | CASSPGYIPTKGVGGNTIYF | TGCGCCAGCTCGCCGGGATACATACCGACTAAGGGGGTCGGCGGAAACACCATATATTTT
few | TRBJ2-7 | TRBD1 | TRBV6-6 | CASSYTRRQGAYEQYF | TGTGCCAGCAGTTACACCAGACGACAGGGAGCCTACGAGCAGTACTTC
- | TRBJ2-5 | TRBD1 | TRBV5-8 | CASSLGTGQQQETQYF | TGTGCCAGCAGCTTAGGGACAGGGCAACAACAAGAGACCCAGTACTTC
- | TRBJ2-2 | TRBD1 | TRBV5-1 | CASTEPGQGAGGELFF | TGCGCCAGCACTGAGCCGGGACAGGGGGCAGGCGGGGAGCTGTTTTTT
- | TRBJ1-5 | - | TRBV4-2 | CASSQPGREDQPQHF | TGTGCCAGCAGCCAACCGGGGCGGGAGGATCAGCCCCAGCATTTT
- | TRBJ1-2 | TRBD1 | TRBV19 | CASSPTATGARASGYTF | TGTGCCAGTAGTCCGACCGCTACAGGGGCGCGAGCCTCGGGCTACACCTTC
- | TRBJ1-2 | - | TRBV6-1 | CASTQGGIENYGYTF | TGTGCCAGCACCCAGGGCGGAATTGAGAACTATGGCTACACCTTC
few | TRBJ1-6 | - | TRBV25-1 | CASSEYGSPLHF | TGTGCCAGCAGTGAATACGGTTCACCCCTCCACTTT
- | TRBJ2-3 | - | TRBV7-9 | CASSLGQLTDTQYF | TGTGCCAGCAGCTTAGGTCAGTTAACAGATACGCAGTATTTT